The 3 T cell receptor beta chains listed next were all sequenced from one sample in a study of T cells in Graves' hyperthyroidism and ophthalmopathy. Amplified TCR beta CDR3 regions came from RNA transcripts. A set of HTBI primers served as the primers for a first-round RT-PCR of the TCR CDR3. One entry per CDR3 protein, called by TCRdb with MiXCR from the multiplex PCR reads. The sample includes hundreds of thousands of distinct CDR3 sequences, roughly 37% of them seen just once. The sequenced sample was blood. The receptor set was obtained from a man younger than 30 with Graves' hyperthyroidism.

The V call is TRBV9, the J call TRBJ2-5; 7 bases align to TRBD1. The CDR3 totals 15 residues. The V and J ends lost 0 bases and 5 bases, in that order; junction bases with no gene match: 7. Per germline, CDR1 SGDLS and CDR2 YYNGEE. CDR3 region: CASSVVGTVPETQYF. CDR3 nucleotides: TGTGCCAGCAGCGTAGTGGGGACAGTTCCGGAGACCCAGTACTTC.

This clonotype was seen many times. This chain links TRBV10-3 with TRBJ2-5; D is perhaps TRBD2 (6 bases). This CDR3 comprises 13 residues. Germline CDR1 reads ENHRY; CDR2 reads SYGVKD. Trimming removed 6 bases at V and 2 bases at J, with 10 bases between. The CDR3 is CAIRSGRQETQYF. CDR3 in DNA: TGTGCCATCAGATCCGGGAGACAAGAGACCCAGTACTTC.

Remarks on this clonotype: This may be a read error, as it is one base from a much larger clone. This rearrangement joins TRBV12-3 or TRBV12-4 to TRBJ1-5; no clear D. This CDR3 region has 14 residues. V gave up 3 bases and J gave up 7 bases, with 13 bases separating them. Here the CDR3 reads CASSLARVGQPQHF. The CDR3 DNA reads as TGTGCCAGCAGTTTGGCACGGGTGGGACAGCCCCAGCATTTT.